The present T cell receptor beta chain was sequenced within a study of blood T cell repertoires in COVID-19. On the study more broadly: Donors in the United States, Italy and Spain gave samples during acute or convalescent COVID-19. The analysed material was cDNA or gDNA that came from T cells, B-cell-depleted T cells, or PBMCs.

Original methodology: Amplifying reference gene primers gave estimates of nucleated cell counts. The table came from immunoSEQ multiplex PCR; TCRdb's copy has only in-frame clones and leaves some out. V and J calls and clone size are copied from that table; D and trimming were computed from the DNA. The repertoire holds around 83,000 clones, with around 88% as singletons. The CDR3 consists of 17 residues. With 2 bases clipped from V and 1 base from J, the junction kept 7 bases outside the gene matches. Looked up from germline, CDR1 is SEHNR and CDR2 is FQNEAQ (reference sequence). The sample taken for sequencing was peripheral blood. This clonotype was obtained from a man aged 65 to 85 with active or convalescent COVID-19. J is TRBJ2-2 and V is TRBV7-9; TRBD2 aligns across 7 bases. The CDR3 nucleotides are TGTGCCAGCAGCTTACGAGACGGCGGGGGGAACACCGGGGAGCTGTTTTTT. This encodes CASSLRDGGGNTGELFF.